The 14 T cell receptor beta chains below all came from one sample that was sequenced in a study of blood T cell repertoires in COVID-19. The data were produced by immunoSEQ multiplex PCR, yet TCRdb's version contains in-frame clones alone and is incomplete. The sample holds 400,000 to 550,000 clones, around 89% seen once. Sequencing used peripheral blood. The receptors originated from a woman in her 30s with acute or convalescent COVID-19.

A word on this clone: Other nucleotide sequences from this sample produce the same CDR3. This chain links TRBV6-5 with TRBJ2-7; D is ambiguous. The germline V gene has CDR1 MNHEY and CDR2 SVGAGI. V gave up 2 bases and J gave up 1 base, with 9 bases separating them. The length of the CDR3 is 14 residues. The CDR3 DNA follows: TGTGCCAGCAGTTACGTGGCCAGTTCCTACGAGCAGTACTTC. This sequence encodes CASSYVASSYEQYF.

In its sample, this clone was seen once. The chain couples TRBV23-1 to TRBJ1-2; D is uncertain. TRBV23-1 counts as an open reading frame of uncertain function. Trimming took off 3 bases at V and 8 bases at J, with 10 bases between the two ends. This CDR3 has 12 amino acids. The CDR3 sequence is CASSHLEWGYTF. Here the CDR3 DNA reads TGCGCCAGCAGTCATCTGGAGTGGGGCTACACCTTC.

The chain joins TRBV6-5 to TRBJ1-1, with D perhaps TRBD1 (6 bases). V lost 7 bases, J lost 5 bases, and 14 bases lay in between. Germline V gene sequence: CDR1 MNHEY, CDR2 SVGAGI. This CDR3 is built from 13 residues. The CDR3 DNA follows: TGTGCCAGCATTCAAACAGGGAGAACTGAAGCTTTCTTT. Its translation is CASIQTGRTEAFF.

This clone was seen a few times. J is TRBJ1-5 and V is TRBV2; 7 bases are shared with TRBD1. Losses at the gene ends were 4 bases for V and 5 bases for J; bases not matched to a gene: 5. The CDR3 consists of 14 residues. Germline CDR1 reads SNHLY; CDR2 reads FYNNEI. This CDR3 is CASSGQGDDQPQHF. The CDR3 nucleotides are TGTGCCAGCAGTGGACAGGGAGATGATCAGCCCCAGCATTTT.

V is TRBV27 and J is TRBJ2-7; D not resolved. In germline, CDR1 is MNHEY, CDR2 SMNVEV (reference sequence). Trimming stripped 5 bases from V and 3 bases from J, with 11 bases between. CDR3 length: 13 residues. The CDR3 region has the DNA TGTGCCAGCAGTCCCAGACTCGGCTACGAGCAGTACTTC. It codes for CASSPRLGYEQYF.

This rearrangement joins TRBV7-9 to TRBJ1-1; D remains ambiguous. The CDR3 totals 13 residues. The V gene lost 5 bases and the J gene lost 1 base, with 8 bases spanning the gap. CDR1 is SEHNR and CDR2 is FQNEAQ in the germline V gene (reference sequence). The CDR3 sequence is CASSLYQNTEAFF. CDR3 in DNA: TGTGCCAGCAGCCTCTACCAGAACACTGAAGCTTTCTTT.

The chain uses TRBV24-1 and TRBJ2-3; maybe TRBD1 (6 bases). The CDR3 runs to 16 residues. Germline V gives CDR1 KGHDR, CDR2 SFDVKD. With 4 bases removed from V and 2 bases from J, the gap between germline ends came to 15 bases. CDR3 sequence (DNA): TGTGCCACCAGTGAGACACAGGGTGTTGTCACAGATACGCAGTATTTT. It specifies CATSETQGVVTDTQYF.

The chain combines TRBV28 with TRBJ2-3; possible D gene TRBD1, 5 bases. The CDR3 has 15 amino acids. V lost 2 bases and J 0 bases, leaving 9 bases between the germline ends. Germline CDR1 and CDR2: MDHEN and SYDVKM. The CDR3 DNA follows: TGTGCCAGCAGTTTAACAGGTATAAGCACAGATACGCAGTATTTT. This gives the protein CASSLTGISTDTQYF.

This chain uses TRBV6-5 with TRBJ2-7; weak D call: TRBD1 (6 bases). V dropped 7 bases and J dropped 4 bases, with 20 bases sitting between them. From germline, CDR1 is MNHEY and CDR2 SVGAGI. This CDR3 region has 15 residues. CDR3 nucleotides: TGTGCCAGCATAGGTCAACACCGGGACAAGTACGAGCAGTACTTC. It translates to CASIGQHRDKYEQYF.

V usage is TRBV24-1 and J usage is TRBJ1-2, with D maybe TRBD1 (5 bases). The length of the CDR3 is 16 residues. Germline lookup yields CDR1 KGHDR and CDR2 SFDVKD. V lost 4 bases and J 4 bases, leaving 18 bases between the germline ends. CDR3 nucleotides: TGTGCCACCAGTGACGCGGGAGACAGAAACTTCTATGGCTACACCTTC. This sequence encodes CATSDAGDRNFYGYTF.

Of note for this clone: Other nucleotide sequences from this sample produce the same CDR3. The chain couples TRBV20-1 to TRBJ2-7, with D hard to call. This CDR3 is built from 11 residues. Germline V CDR1 and CDR2: DFQATT, SNEGSKA (reference sequence). The V gene lost 3 bases and the J gene lost 2 bases, with 5 bases spanning the gap. DNA for the CDR3: TGCAGTGCTAGCCCCGCCTACGAGCAGTACTTC. Amino acid sequence: CSASPAYEQYF.

The rearrangement links TRBV29-1 to TRBJ2-5; 9 nucleotides agree with TRBD1. CDR1 and CDR2 (germline): SQVTM, ANQGSEA. The CDR3 covers 14 residues. Trimming took 5 bases from V and 4 from J; bases not matched to a gene: 8. CDR3 coding DNA: TGCAGCGTTACCCCGGGACAGGGTGGAGAGACCCAGTACTTC. Amino acid sequence: CSVTPGQGGETQYF.

This chain uses TRBV12-5 with TRBJ2-7, with 7 bases that match TRBD1. The germline gives CDR1 LGHNT, CDR2 FRNRAP. This CDR3 contains 12 residues. This chain's CDR3 is CATGTDSYEQYF. Here the CDR3 DNA reads TGTGCCACCGGGACAGACTCCTACGAGCAGTACTTC.

CDR3 in DNA: TGTGCCAGCAGCCAGGGGACAGGGGGCCCAAAGACCCAGTACTTC. Translated: CASSQGTGGPKTQYF. The chain joins TRBV5-5 to TRBJ2-5; TRBD1 matches at 12 bases. The trim removed 4 bases at V and 6 bases at J, leaving 7 bases unmatched. CDR3 size: 15 residues. Germline V gene lookup returns CDR1 SGHKS and CDR2 YYEKEE (reference sequence).